Listed below are T cell receptor beta chains from one sample, sequenced in a study of blood T cell repertoires in COVID-19. Profiling relied on immunoSEQ multiplex PCR, and the TCRdb table lists in-frame clones only, not all of them. The sample includes 180,000 or so clones, about four fifths of them seen just once. Sequenced sample: peripheral blood. The receptor set was obtained from a middle-aged woman with COVID-19, enrolled during active disease. Each CDR3 is given with its conserved first and last residue. The D gene is left open where the match is weak. Clone size is not always given. Where it is, it says once, few, many or a class for expanded clones.

j_call,cdr3_length,v_call,clone_size,d_call,cdr3_aa,cdr3_nt
TRBJ2-3,17,TRBV7-3,-,-,CASRYHPAGFSTDTQYF,TGTGCCAGCAGGTACCACCCTGCGGGGTTCAGCACAGATACGCAGTATTTT
TRBJ2-7,16,TRBV19,-,TRBD2,CASSIKGPSGPHEQYF,TGTGCCAGTAGTATAAAGGGGCCTAGCGGGCCCCACGAGCAGTACTTC
TRBJ1-1,10,TRBV20-1,few,-,CSVAQNGAFF,TGCAGTGTTGCCCAAAACGGGGCTTTCTTT
TRBJ1-4,15,TRBV11-2,-,TRBD1,CASSLDGTGGEKLFF,TGTGCCAGCAGCTTAGACGGGACAGGGGGTGAAAAACTGTTTTTT
TRBJ2-1,11,TRBV20-1,-,-,CSASLLNEQFF,TGCAGTGCTAGTCTACTTAATGAGCAGTTCTTC
TRBJ2-5,14,TRBV30,-,-,CAWSVQRGKETQYF,TGTGCCTGGAGTGTACAGAGGGGGAAAGAGACCCAGTACTTC
TRBJ2-7,18,TRBV18,-,-,CASSPPGPRSGRAVEQYF,TGTGCCAGCTCACCACCGGGACCACGTAGCGGAAGAGCCGTCGAGCAGTACTTC
TRBJ2-2,13,TRBV6-5,-,-,CASRAVPTGELFF,TGTGCCAGCAGAGCCGTCCCCACCGGGGAGCTGTTTTTT
TRBJ2-5,17,TRBV19,-,-,CASSGGGSLGSKETQYF,TGTGCCAGTAGTGGGGGAGGTAGTCTTGGTTCGAAAGAGACCCAGTACTTC
TRBJ1-1,15,TRBV2,-,TRBD1,CASLLAGGMNTEAFF,TGTGCCAGCCTCTTAGCAGGGGGGATGAACACTGAAGCTTTCTTT
TRBJ1-2,11,TRBV6-5,-,-,CASRNYYGYTF,TGTGCCAGCAGAAACTACTATGGCTACACCTTC
TRBJ2-1,15,TRBV5-4,-,TRBD1,CASSSGQVSYNEQFF,TGTGCCAGCAGCAGCGGACAGGTCTCCTACAATGAGCAGTTCTTC
TRBJ1-5,12,TRBV30,-,-,CAWGEGNQPQHF,TGTGCCTGGGGGGAGGGCAATCAGCCCCAGCATTTT
TRBJ2-5,15,TRBV5-5,-,-,CASSLLFNFKETQYF,TGTGCCAGCAGCTTACTATTCAACTTTAAAGAGACCCAGTACTTC
TRBJ1-2,16,TRBV30,-,TRBD1,CAWTPSRTGLNYGYTF,TGTGCCTGGACACCCTCGAGGACAGGGTTAAACTATGGCTACACCTTC
TRBJ2-4,15,TRBV6-5,-,-,CASRETPLRLNIQYF,TGTGCCAGCAGGGAGACCCCACTACGATTAAACATTCAGTACTTC
TRBJ2-3,14,TRBV4-1,-,-,CASSQDLNTDTQYF,TGCGCCAGCAGCCAAGATCTAAACACAGATACGCAGTATTTT
TRBJ1-5,14,TRBV30,-,-,CAWSRDSRNQPQHF,TGTGCCTGGAGTAGAGACAGTAGAAATCAGCCCCAGCATTTT
TRBJ1-2,15,TRBV4-2,-,-,CASSHDGQTTRGYTF,TGTGCCAGCAGCCACGACGGACAGACGACTCGTGGCTACACCTTC
TRBJ2-1,14,TRBV9,-,-,CASSVGLASNEQFF,TGTGCCAGCAGCGTAGGCCTAGCGAGCAATGAGCAGTTCTTC
TRBJ2-5,13,TRBV10-3,few,-,CAISELGEETQYF,TGTGCCATCAGTGAATTAGGGGAAGAGACCCAGTACTTC
TRBJ2-4,16,TRBV29-1,-,TRBD2,CSVEDPLAVAKNIQYF,TGCAGCGTTGAAGATCCACTAGCGGTAGCCAAAAACATTCAGTACTTC
TRBJ1-4,15,TRBV18,-,TRBD1,CASSPVQGASEKLFF,TGTGCCAGCTCACCAGTGCAGGGGGCGAGTGAAAAACTGTTTTTT
TRBJ2-1,17,TRBV7-6,-,-,CASSSLAGQISGNEQFF,TGTGCCAGCAGCTCCTTAGCGGGACAGATATCCGGTAATGAGCAGTTCTTC
TRBJ2-7,15,TRBV7-6,once,-,CASSLAEGARYEQYF,TGTGCCAGCAGCTTAGCGGAAGGGGCTCGCTACGAGCAGTACTTC
TRBJ1-1,13,TRBV6-5,few,TRBD1,CASSRGTALEAFF,TGTGCCAGCAGCCGTGGGACAGCCCTGGAAGCTTTCTTT
TRBJ2-7,14,TRBV28,-,TRBD2,CAIKRAGDYYEQYF,TGTGCCATCAAGAGGGCGGGAGACTACTACGAGCAGTACTTC
TRBJ2-7,13,TRBV10-3,-,TRBD2,CAISGTSNYEQYF,TGTGCCATCAGTGGGACTAGTAACTACGAGCAGTACTTC
TRBJ1-6,15,TRBV27,-,-,CASSFSGPDNSPLHF,TGTGCCAGCAGTTTTAGTGGGCCGGATAATTCACCCCTCCACTTT
TRBJ2-7,17,TRBV5-1,-,TRBD1,CASSLNTGTGLSYEQYF,TGCGCCAGCAGCTTGAATACCGGGACAGGGCTCTCCTACGAGCAGTACTTC
TRBJ2-3,11,TRBV6-6,-,-,CASTNTDTQYF,TGTGCCAGCACCAATACAGATACGCAGTATTTT
TRBJ2-1,14,TRBV5-6,-,-,CASSLAGPYNEQFF,TGTGCCAGCAGCTTAGCGGGCCCTTACAATGAGCAGTTCTTC
TRBJ2-1,14,TRBV2,-,TRBD2,CASSQGLAENEQFF,TGTGCCAGCAGTCAAGGACTAGCGGAGAATGAGCAGTTCTTC
TRBJ2-1,21,TRBV14,few,TRBD2,CASSTRRSGSSLQSSYNEQFF,TGTGCCAGCAGCACCCGGCGGAGCGGGAGTTCCCTTCAAAGCTCCTACAATGAGCAGTTCTTC
TRBJ2-1,15,TRBV7-8,-,TRBD1,CASSLDRGTHNEQFF,TGTGCCAGCAGCTTGGACAGGGGGACCCACAATGAGCAGTTCTTC
TRBJ2-1,14,TRBV28,-,TRBD2,CASSSLLGGNEQFF,TGTGCCAGCAGTTCCCTCCTGGGGGGGAATGAGCAGTTCTTC
TRBJ1-4,14,TRBV4-2,-,TRBD1,CASSPGGGNEKLFF,TGTGCCAGCAGCCCAGGGGGAGGTAATGAAAAACTGTTTTTT
TRBJ2-5,14,TRBV19,-,TRBD1,CASSLGTDLGTQYF,TGTGCCAGTAGTCTAGGGACAGATCTCGGGACCCAGTACTTC
TRBJ1-1,16,TRBV7-9,-,TRBD1,CASSSTGERVNTEAFF,TGTGCCAGCAGCTCGACAGGGGAAAGGGTGAACACTGAAGCTTTCTTT
TRBJ1-1,13,TRBV7-3,few,-,CASSREKNTEAFF,TGTGCCAGCAGCAGAGAGAAGAACACTGAAGCTTTCTTT
TRBJ1-1,13,TRBV11-2,-,TRBD1,CASSLTGQGRAFF,TGTGCCAGCAGCCTTACGGGACAGGGAAGGGCTTTCTTT
TRBJ2-7,15,TRBV7-8,-,TRBD2,CASSLSSGRAAEQYF,TGTGCCAGCAGCTTATCTAGCGGGAGGGCCGCCGAGCAGTACTTC
TRBJ1-2,16,TRBV5-8,-,-,CASSLGEGHPFYGYTF,TGTGCCAGCAGCTTGGGTGAGGGACATCCCTTCTATGGCTACACCTTC
TRBJ2-5,13,TRBV7-2,-,TRBD2,CASSKSGMETQYF,TGTGCCAGCAGCAAAAGCGGGATGGAGACCCAGTACTTC
TRBJ1-1,14,TRBV28,-,TRBD1,CASTSGGENTEAFF,TGTGCCAGCACCTCAGGGGGCGAGAACACTGAAGCTTTCTTT
TRBJ1-4,13,TRBV3-1/TRBV3-2,-,TRBD1,CASSQGRQGGLFF,TGTGCCAGCAGCCAAGGGCGACAGGGAGGACTGTTTTTT
TRBJ2-2,14,TRBV4-1,-,-,CASSRRDYTGELFF,TGCGCCAGCAGCCGGAGAGATTACACCGGGGAGCTGTTTTTT
TRBJ2-5,13,TRBV10-3,-,TRBD1,CAISVDRVETQYF,TGTGCCATCAGTGTCGACAGGGTGGAGACCCAGTACTTC
TRBJ2-2,16,TRBV9,-,TRBD2,CASSAQLAGGTGELFF,TGTGCCAGCAGCGCACAACTAGCGGGGGGGACTGGGGAGCTGTTTTTT
TRBJ2-7,14,TRBV27,once,TRBD2,CASSPSGLGYEQYF,TGTGCCAGCAGTCCATCGGGACTAGGGTACGAGCAGTACTTC
TRBJ2-1,14,TRBV5-4,few,-,CASSLAVVVNEQFF,TGTGCCAGCAGCTTAGCCGTTGTAGTCAATGAGCAGTTCTTC
TRBJ2-1,16,TRBV7-6,-,TRBD1,CASSLITGTGGNEQFF,TGTGCCAGCAGCCTAATAACCGGGACAGGGGGAAATGAGCAGTTCTTC
TRBJ2-3,14,TRBV7-2,-,-,CASSLGSLADTQYF,TGTGCCAGCAGCTTAGGTTCCTTAGCAGATACGCAGTATTTT